The present TCR beta chain was sequenced within a study of STAT3 mutations in large granular lymphocyte leukemia. Study overall: Roughly half the longitudinally sequenced T-LGLL patients had canonical STAT3 mutations.

Comments on this clone: Its antigen is undetermined.

Measured with immunoSEQ multiplex PCR; TCRdb has only the in-frame clones, and not every one. The sample carries approximately 25,000 clones, about 94% recorded once. Points from the study as a whole: Suggested: STAT3 mutation was not the ancestral event for these clonal expansions. Every T-LGLL patient had at least one immunodominant TCRbeta clonotype. In some patients, a small highly pathogenic clone possibly went undetected. All newly emerging clones after therapy were STAT3 wild type.

The clonotype was recovered from a man aged 35-49 years with T-cell large granular lymphocyte leukemia. Some clones in this sample may be carry-over from other donors' samples. Sample: peripheral blood mononuclear cells.

The CDR3 coding sequence is TGTGCCAGCAGCTCCGGGACAGTAAGACGTGGCTACACCTTC. As protein: CASSSGTVRRGYTF. The genes are TRBV5-6 and TRBJ1-2; 7 nucleotides align to TRBD1. Germline V gene sequence: CDR1 SGHDT, CDR2 YYEEEE. After removal of 3 bases from V and 7 bases from J, the junction contained 9 bases not matched to a gene. The CDR3 totals 14 residues.